This TCR beta chain emerged from a study of cytomegalovirus exposure and HLA in healthy donors. Of note for this clone: Its antigen is currently unknown.

PCR involved 60 Vbeta and 13 Jbeta primers. Using immunoSEQ multiplex PCR, the repertoire was profiled, and TCRdb retains in-frame clones only, with some absent. The table shows 80,000 or so clones, with just over 70% occurring only once. Findings and limits, study-wide: Earlier analysis found most TCR beta V segments productive about 87% or about 30% of the time. Some TCR beta chains (over 150 of them) were listed as cytomegalovirus-associated. Researchers reported from a later analysis that most CMV-associated TCR beta chains appeared HLA-restricted.

The germline V and J ends were trimmed by 1 base and 3 bases, with 9 bases remaining between them. Germline loops: CDR1 KGHSH, CDR2 LQKENI. There are 15 residues in the CDR3. Donors were nominally healthy when sampled, though unrecorded immune exposures were likely. The chain uses TRBV18 and TRBJ1-4; D gene unclear. The sample comprised PBMCs. The TCR originated in a man in his 60s in good health and CMV-seropositive. The CDR3 DNA reads as TGTGCCAGCTCACCACTTCCAGGATCTAATGAAAAACTGTTTTTT. This translates into CASSPLPGSNEKLFF.